These T cell receptor beta chains were read from a single sample in a study of blood T cell repertoires in COVID-19. The protocol was immunoSEQ multiplex PCR, while the TCRdb copy is restricted to in-frame clones and leaves out a portion. In the table there are roughly 500,000 clones, around 85% of which are singletons. The sample taken for sequencing was PBMCs or T cells enriched from blood (not recorded which). These receptors originate from an older woman who had recovered from COVID-19. The CDR3 runs from the conserved cysteine through the conserved F or W. The D gene is left open where the match is weak. Size is omitted from some rows. Given values are once, few, many or a class for expanded clones.

j_call d_call v_call clone_size cdr3_nt cdr3_aa
TRBJ1-3 TRBD1 TRBV19 NA TGTGCCAGTAGGATGGGACAGGTGAACCCTGGAAACACCATATATTTT CASRMGQVNPGNTIYF
TRBJ1-6 NA TRBV6-5 NA TGTGCCTGTATGTCGGCAGGGAAAGGTCATTCACCCCTCCACTTT CACMSAGKGHSPLHF
TRBJ2-5 TRBD2 TRBV4-2 NA TGTGCCAGCAGCCAGCGGACTAGCGGGGGGGCAAGGGAGACCCAGTACTTC CASSQRTSGGARETQYF
TRBJ2-4 NA TRBV6-5 NA TGTGCCAGCAGTTATGGGGCCCGAATGGACATTCAGTACTTC CASSYGARMDIQYF
TRBJ2-3 TRBD1 TRBV6-5 once TGTGCCAGCAGGGGACAGGGTAGCACAGATACGCAGTATTTT CASRGQGSTDTQYF
TRBJ1-5 NA TRBV4-1 NA TGCGCCAGTAGTCCCCGTGCGGGTAGCAATCAGCCCCAGCATTTT CASSPRAGSNQPQHF
TRBJ1-6 NA TRBV30 NA TGTGCCTGGAGTACCCCGGGACTCCTGAATTCACCCCTCCACTTT CAWSTPGLLNSPLHF
TRBJ1-5 NA TRBV5-8 NA TGTGCCAGCAGCTTGGAACCCAGGGCCAATCAGCCCCAGCATTTT CASSLEPRANQPQHF
TRBJ1-1 TRBD1 TRBV2 NA TGTGCCAGCTTGAGACAGGGCTACATGAACACTGAAGCTTTCTTT CASLRQGYMNTEAFF
TRBJ1-1 NA TRBV19 NA TGTGCCAGTAGTATTGGGCCAGGGCTGACTTACCACGGCGCCGGGAACACTGAAGCTTTCTTT CASSIGPGLTYHGAGNTEAFF
TRBJ1-1 TRBD1 TRBV4-2 NA TGTGCCAGCAGCCAGCGTACAGGGGGCACTGAAGCTTTCTTT CASSQRTGGTEAFF
TRBJ1-6 TRBD1 TRBV10-2 NA TGCGCCAGCAGTGAGAGGACAGGGGGATGGTCACCCCTCCACTTT CASSERTGGWSPLHF
TRBJ2-3 NA TRBV5-1 NA TGCGCCAGCAGCTTGGAAGCGGTCACAGATACGCAGTATTTT CASSLEAVTDTQYF
TRBJ1-5 TRBD1 TRBV27 NA TGTGCCAGCAGTCGACAGGGAAGGAATCAGCCCCAGCATTTT CASSRQGRNQPQHF